The 17 T cell receptor beta chains given below trace back to one sample, sequenced in a study of CD8 T cells in ankylosing spondylitis (dated by TCRdb to about 2017). The library was produced with 5' RACE. Sequencing was performed on an Illumina HiSeq 2500. TCRdb reworked the public reads: Q25 trimming with fastp, MiXCR clone assembly, productive beta chains retained. Duplicate CDR3 protein sequences are folded into a single record with the most common DNA and genes. For this sample there are fewer than 650,000 distinct CDR3 sequences; more than 9.5% appear just once. The ten largest clones take up under 7.5% of the sample. Paper-wide results and their limitations: A TCR beta motif made up of several highly homologous amino acid variants appeared to be characteristic of blood from ankylosing spondylitis patients.

Their target antigens are unknown. Sequenced input: blood, either unsorted or a sorted T cell fraction (not recorded which). Receptors originate from a male donor with ankylosing spondylitis.

The chain joins TRBV19 to TRBJ1-5, with D maybe TRBD1 (6 bases). CDR1 and CDR2 (germline): LNHDA, SQIVND (reference sequence). This CDR3 is 16 amino acids long. V gave up 6 bases and J gave up 3 bases, with 18 bases separating them. CDR3 region: CASRTRLRDNNQPQHF. CDR3 nucleotides: TGTGCCAGTAGAACGAGACTTCGGGACAACAATCAGCCCCAGCATTTT.

This clonotype was seen a handful of times. The rearrangement joins TRBV5-1 to TRBJ2-1; D might be TRBD2 (6 bases). There are 13 residues in the CDR3. V was clipped by 4 bases and J by 7 bases, with 12 bases between them. Germline CDR1 is SGHRS and CDR2 is YFSETQ. In nucleotides, the CDR3 is TGCGCCAGCAGCGGAACTAGCAATAATGAGCAGTTCTTC. It translates to CASSGTSNNEQFF.

This clonotype occurred many times. The rearrangement joins TRBV5-1 to TRBJ2-1; D may be TRBD1 (6 bases). Trimming cost V 0 bases and J 12 bases, with 22 bases left between them. The CDR3 length is 16 residues. Germline lookup yields CDR1 SGHRS and CDR2 YFSETQ. CDR3 DNA sequence: TGCGCCAGCAGCTTGGAAGGGGGTCGCGGCGCAATGAGGCAGTTCTTC. Translating it yields CASSLEGGRGAMRQFF.

The chain carries TRBV2 and TRBJ2-7, with TRBD1 matching 11 bases. This CDR3 spans 14 amino acids. V lost 8 bases and J lost 2; bases outside the gene matches: 5. Germline V gene data show CDR1 as SNHLY and CDR2 as FYNNEI. The chain's CDR3 is CASGGQGEAYEQYF. In DNA, the CDR3 is TGTGCCAGCGGGGGACAGGGGGAAGCCTACGAGCAGTACTTC.

The V gene is TRBV20-1, the J gene TRBJ2-2; TRBD2 matches at 7 bases. Germline CDR1 reads DFQATT; CDR2 reads SNEGSKA (reference sequence). This CDR3 has 16 residues. J was trimmed by 3 bases and V by 0 bases; bases with no gene match: 7. This chain's CDR3 is CSARDVQREDTGELFF. DNA for the CDR3: TGCAGTGCTAGAGATGTCCAGCGGGAAGACACCGGGGAGCTGTTTTTT.

This clonotype was picked up a small number of times. V and J are TRBV5-6 and TRBJ2-7; D gene uncertain. Germline V lookup: CDR1 SGHDT, CDR2 YYEEEE. This CDR3 contains 14 residues. Trimming took off 2 bases at V and 0 bases at J, with 9 bases between the two ends. The CDR3 coding sequence is TGTGCCAGCAGCTTTAGGTACAACTCCTACGAGCAGTACTTC. Amino acids: CASSFRYNSYEQYF.

This clonotype was counted a few times. J is TRBJ2-5 and V is TRBV20-1; no clear D gene. CDR3 length: 13 residues. In germline, CDR1 is DFQATT, CDR2 SNEGSKA (reference sequence). The V end lost 6 bases, the J end lost 1 base, and 12 bases lay between the germline ends. The DNA of the CDR3 is TGCAGTGCCGGCCAGGACGCCCAAGAGACCCAGTACTTC. Its translation: CSAGQDAQETQYF.

This clonotype was seen more than once but under ten times. The rearrangement uses TRBV5-1 and TRBJ2-7; D gene unclear. CDR3 length: 14 residues. With 0 bases removed from V and 0 bases from J, the gap between germline ends came to 7 bases. Germline V lookup: CDR1 SGHRS, CDR2 YFSETQ. This CDR3 is CASSLGVASYEQYF. DNA of the CDR3: TGCGCCAGCAGCTTGGGAGTAGCCTCCTACGAGCAGTACTTC. The variable domain in full, with the rest retrieved from reference TRBV5-1 and TRBJ2-7, is KAGVTQTPRYLIKTRGQQVTLSCSPISGHRSVSWYQQTPGQGLQFLFEYFSETQRNKGNFPGRFSGRQFSNSRSEMNVSTLELGDSALYLCASSLGVASYEQYFGPGTRLTVT.

This clonotype was seen a handful of times. This sequence joins TRBV20-1 and TRBJ2-2, with TRBD2 matching over 8 bases. After removal of 3 bases from V and 3 bases from J, the junction contained 6 bases not matched to a gene. The CDR3 consists of 15 residues. Per the germline V gene, CDR1 is DFQATT and CDR2 is SNEGSKA (reference sequence). The CDR3 sequence is CSASDRGGYTGELFF. CDR3 bases: TGCAGTGCTAGCGACCGGGGGGGTTACACCGGGGAGCTGTTTTTT.

The V gene is TRBV29-1, the J gene TRBJ1-3, with D hard to call. V was pared by 2 bases and J by 0 bases, with 5 bases between. CDR3 length: 13 amino acids. Germline lookup yields CDR1 SQVTM and CDR2 ANQGSEA. This CDR3 reads CSVEMDSGNTIYF. CDR3 sequence (DNA): TGCAGCGTTGAAATGGACTCTGGAAACACCATATATTTT.

This clonotype came up a few times. The chain combines TRBV20-1 with TRBJ1-4; tentatively, D is TRBD1 (5 bases). The germline V and J ends were trimmed by 0 bases and 5 bases, with 13 bases remaining between them. CDR3 length equals 15 residues. In germline, CDR1 is DFQATT, CDR2 SNEGSKA (reference sequence). The CDR3 DNA follows: TGCAGTGCTAGAGATGGCGGGGCGGCAAATGAAAAACTGTTTTTT. It yields the protein CSARDGGAANEKLFF.

The gene calls are TRBV20-1 and TRBJ2-1; 10 nucleotides align to TRBD2. Germline V lookup: CDR1 DFQATT, CDR2 SNEGSKA (reference sequence). The CDR3 extends over 13 amino acids. The V segment lost 6 bases and the J segment 9 bases; nucleotides outside the gene matches: 8. The CDR3 DNA follows: TGCAGTGCCCTAGCGGGAGTCGTGGGTGAGCAGTTCTTC. Translating it yields CSALAGVVGEQFF.

This clonotype was found a few times. The J gene is TRBJ1-2, the V gene TRBV12-3 or TRBV12-4; D is uncertain. V dropped 4 bases and J dropped 4 bases, with 10 bases sitting between them. This CDR3 comprises 13 residues. The CDR3 region is CASSSLGSYGYTF. CDR3 DNA sequence: TGTGCCAGCAGTTCCCTGGGCAGCTATGGCTACACCTTC.

There are many counts of this clonotype. One junction end disagrees with the germline gene, perhaps due to a read error. V usage is TRBV29-1 and J usage is TRBJ1-2; tentatively, D is TRBD1 (5 bases). The CDR3 has 10 amino acids. CDR1 and CDR2 from the germline V gene are SQVTM and ANQGSEA. CDR3 residues: CSVEDNQGKF. The CDR3, as DNA: TGCAGCGTTGAAGATAACCAGGGAAAGTTC.

This clonotype was seen a few times. The chain uses TRBV20-1 and TRBJ2-1; 11 positions agree with TRBD2. The germline CDR1 and CDR2 sequences are DFQATT and SNEGSKA (reference sequence). The length of the CDR3 is 17 residues. V shed 5 bases and J 1 base; nucleotides not matched to a gene: 10. CDR3 bases: TGCAGTGCTTCCGCCCTTACTAGCGGGGGTTCCTACAATGAGCAGTTCTTC. Protein: CSASALTSGGSYNEQFF.

This clonotype was observed a handful of times. The chain uses TRBV5-1 and TRBJ2-1, with 8 bases aligning to TRBD2. Trimming removed 2 bases from V and 4 bases from J; junction bases left unmatched: 5. The length of the CDR3 is 15 residues. The germline gives CDR1 SGHRS, CDR2 YFSETQ. DNA for the CDR3: TGCGCCAGCAGCTTCGTAACTAGCGGTTACAATGAGCAGTTCTTC. It is translated as CASSFVTSGYNEQFF.

This clonotype turned up a few times. The chain recombines TRBV20-1 with TRBJ1-1, with D possibly TRBD1 on 5 matching bases. There are 13 residues in the CDR3. Germline CDR1 and CDR2: DFQATT and SNEGSKA (reference sequence). V lost 0 bases and J 6 bases, leaving 11 bases between the germline ends. The CDR3 nucleotides read TGCAGTGCTAGAGACGATTGGGGGGCTGAAGCTTTCTTT. As protein: CSARDDWGAEAFF.